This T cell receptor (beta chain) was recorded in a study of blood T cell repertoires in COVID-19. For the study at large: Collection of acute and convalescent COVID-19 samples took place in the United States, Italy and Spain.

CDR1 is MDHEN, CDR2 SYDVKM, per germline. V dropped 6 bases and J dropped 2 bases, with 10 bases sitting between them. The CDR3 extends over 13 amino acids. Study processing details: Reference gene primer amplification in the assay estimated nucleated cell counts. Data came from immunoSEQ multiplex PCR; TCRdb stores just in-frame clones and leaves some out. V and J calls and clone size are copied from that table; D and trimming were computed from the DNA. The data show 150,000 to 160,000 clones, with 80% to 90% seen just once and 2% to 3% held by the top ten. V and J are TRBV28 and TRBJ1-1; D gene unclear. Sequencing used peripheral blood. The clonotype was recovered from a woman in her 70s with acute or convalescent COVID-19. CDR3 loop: CASSTPGNTEAFF. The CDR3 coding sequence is TGTGCCAGCAGCACCCCAGGCAACACTGAAGCTTTCTTT.